Presented here are 17 T cell receptor beta chains from one specimen sequenced in a study of tumor-infiltrating lymphocytes in localized non-small cell lung cancer. Profiled with immunoSEQ multiplex PCR; TCRdb holds only in-frame clones, not every one. Altogether 14,000 or so clones are present, about 74% being singletons, with the ten largest covering about 4%. Sequencing input: lung tumor tissue. The origin of the receptors is a human donor with non-small cell lung cancer.

J is TRBJ2-1 and V is TRBV10-1, with 10 bases lining up with TRBD2. CDR1 is WNHNN and CDR2 is SYGVQD in the germline V gene (reference sequence). V shed 6 bases and J 8 bases; nucleotides not matched to a gene: 13. The CDR3 loop spans 16 amino acids. This chain's CDR3 is CASSFGLAAKGYEQFF. The CDR3 nucleotides are TGCGCCAGCAGCTTTGGACTAGCGGCCAAGGGCTATGAGCAGTTCTTC.

V and J are TRBV4-1 and TRBJ1-6, with 7 bases fitting TRBD1. The CDR3 runs 16 residues. Germline-derived CDR1 and CDR2 are MGHRA and YSYEKL. With 1 base clipped from V and 1 base from J, the junction kept 1 base outside the gene matches. The CDR3 here is CASSQATGSYNSPLHF. DNA for the CDR3: TGCGCCAGCAGCCAAGCGACAGGGTCCTATAATTCACCCCTCCACTTT.

The rearrangement links TRBV4-2 to TRBJ2-2; 9 bases match TRBD1. Unmatched junction bases numbered 6, after V lost 1 base and J lost 0 bases. Germline loops: CDR1 LGHNA, CDR2 YNFKEQ. The length of the CDR3 is 18 residues. The CDR3 loop reads CASSQGNTGGANTGELFF. CDR3 bases: TGTGCCAGCAGCCAAGGTAACACAGGGGGCGCGAACACCGGGGAGCTGTTTTTT.

The rearrangement joins TRBV5-4 to TRBJ2-5, with D perhaps TRBD1 or TRBD2 (7 bases each). The DNA end is more similar to TRBJ2-7, so the J call may be wrong. The CDR3 consists of 14 residues. Per the germline V gene, CDR1 is SGHNT and CDR2 is YYREEE (reference sequence). The CDR3 nucleotides read TGTGCCAGCAGCGCCTGGCAGGGGGGGTACGAGCAGTACTTC. Translation gives CASSAWQGGYEQYF.

This chain connects TRBV4-1 to TRBJ2-5; D is ambiguous. V shed 4 bases and J shed 4 bases, with 19 bases lying between them. The CDR3 covers 16 residues. Germline V lookup: CDR1 MGHRA, CDR2 YSYEKL. The CDR3 reads CASSLVPEARRETQYF. In DNA form, the CDR3 reads TGCGCCAGCAGCCTCGTACCGGAAGCGAGGAGAGAGACCCAGTACTTC.

This clone was found a few times. The rearrangement joins TRBV11-2 to TRBJ2-7; the D gene is possibly TRBD2 (7 bases). The CDR3 is 16 residues long. With 0 bases removed from V and 2 bases from J, the gap between germline ends came to 14 bases. Germline V gene sequence: CDR1 SGHAT, CDR2 FQNNGV. The CDR3 is CASSLDWGGGAYEQYF. The CDR3 coding sequence is TGTGCCAGCAGCTTAGATTGGGGAGGGGGGGCCTACGAGCAGTACTTC.

The count of this clone is one. This chain connects TRBV10-1 to TRBJ2-1, with TRBD2 identical over 9 bases. The V and J ends lost 3 bases and 5 bases, in that order; junction bases with no gene match: 5. The germline gives CDR1 WNHNN, CDR2 SYGVQD (reference sequence). The CDR3 consists of 15 residues. The CDR3 spells CASSDGAGGHNEQFF. As DNA, the CDR3 is TGCGCCAGCAGTGATGGAGCGGGAGGCCACAATGAGCAGTTCTTC.

The chain combines TRBV27 with TRBJ1-1, with D maybe TRBD1 (5 bases). The germline gives CDR1 MNHEY, CDR2 SMNVEV (reference sequence). The CDR3 is 14 residues long. V lost 7 bases to trimming and J lost 5 bases, with 17 bases between them. The CDR3 region is CASNFDGRGTEAFF. The CDR3, as DNA: TGTGCCAGCAATTTCGACGGGCGGGGGACTGAAGCTTTCTTT.

The V and J genes are TRBV7-6 and TRBJ2-1; TRBD2 aligns across 10 bases. Unmatched junction bases numbered 3, after V lost 1 base and J lost 0 bases. Per germline, CDR1 SGHVS and CDR2 FNYEAQ. The CDR3 totals 17 residues. This CDR3 is CASSLVAGGSSYNEQFF. CDR3 coding DNA: TGTGCCAGCAGCTTAGTAGCGGGGGGAAGCTCCTACAATGAGCAGTTCTTC. The whole variable domain, filled in from reference TRBV7-6 and TRBJ2-1, reads GAGVSQSPRYKVTKRGQDVALRCDPISGHVSLYWYRQALGQGPEFLTYFNYEAQQDKSGLPNDRFSAERPEGSISTLTIQRTEQRDSAMYRCASSLVAGGSSYNEQFFGPGTRLTVL.

The chain uses TRBV10-2 and TRBJ2-5; TRBD1 agrees at 9 bases. The ends lost 6 bases at V and 11 bases at J; junction bases unmatched: 13. Germline CDR1 and CDR2: WSHSY and SAAADI. The CDR3 sequence is 14 residues long. CDR3 bases: TGCGCCAGCAGCCTCCGGGACAGGGCAAGGGCGCAGTACTTC. This gives the protein CASSLRDRARAQYF.

This chain connects TRBV29-1 to TRBJ1-1, with 8 bases lining up with TRBD1. Trimming removed 7 bases from V and 5 bases from J; junction bases left unmatched: 6. CDR3 size: 12 residues. Germline CDR1 and CDR2: SQVTM and ANQGSEA. The CDR3 protein is CSAGQGGTEAFF. The CDR3 DNA sequence: TGCAGCGCTGGACAGGGCGGAACTGAAGCTTTCTTT.

The chain combines TRBV7-9 with TRBJ1-1, with D possibly being TRBD1 (5 bases). Germline V CDR1 and CDR2: SEHNR, FQNEAQ (reference sequence). The CDR3 has 14 amino acids. Trimming pared 8 bases from V and 0 bases from J, leaving 13 bases between. Written as DNA, the CDR3 is TGTGCCAGCGTCCCCGAGACAGTGAACACTGAAGCTTTCTTT. This sequence encodes CASVPETVNTEAFF.

V usage is TRBV5-1 and J usage is TRBJ1-2; TRBD1 matches 9 bases. Per germline, CDR1 SGHRS and CDR2 YFSETQ. After removal of 0 bases from V and 8 bases from J, the junction contained 5 bases not matched to a gene. The CDR3 extends over 14 amino acids. The CDR3 coding sequence is TGCGCCAGCAGCTTGGCCTTGACAGGGGGAGGCTACACCTTC. This encodes CASSLALTGGGYTF. The variable domain in full, completed from reference TRBV5-1 and TRBJ1-2, reads KAGVTQTPRYLIKTRGQQVTLSCSPISGHRSVSWYQQTPGQGLQFLFEYFSETQRNKGNFPGRFSGRQFSNSRSEMNVSTLELGDSALYLCASSLALTGGGYTFGSGTRLTVV.

V is TRBV27 and J is TRBJ1-2, with a tentative D call TRBD1 (6 bases). The CDR3 covers 15 residues. V was trimmed by 1 base and J by 3 bases, leaving 12 bases between them. Germline CDR1 MNHEY, CDR2 SMNVEV (reference sequence). The CDR3 nucleotides read TGTGCCAGCAGTTTATACCCCCCAGGGGACTATGGCTACACCTTC. It translates to CASSLYPPGDYGYTF.

This chain links TRBV6-4 with TRBJ1-1, with 12 bases aligning to TRBD1. The CDR3 is 17 residues long. In germline, CDR1 is MRHNA, CDR2 SNTAGT. Trimming at V came to 0 bases and at J to 0 bases, leaving 2 bases not matched to a gene. In DNA form, the CDR3 reads TGTGCCAGCAGTGACTCGGGACAGGGGGCTCTGAACACTGAAGCTTTCTTT. Translation: CASSDSGQGALNTEAFF.

The chain couples TRBV29-1 to TRBJ1-1; no clear D. Germline V gene lookup returns CDR1 SQVTM and CDR2 ANQGSEA. This CDR3 comprises 13 residues. Trimming removed 3 bases at V and 0 bases at J, with 8 bases between. In nucleotides, the CDR3 is TGCAGCGTTGAGGACGGATTGAACACTGAAGCTTTCTTT. Amino acids: CSVEDGLNTEAFF.

This rearrangement joins TRBV6-6 to TRBJ1-5, with D possibly matching TRBD1 (6 bases). The CDR3 extends over 14 amino acids. With 2 bases removed from V and 2 bases from J, the gap between germline ends came to 7 bases. CDR1 is MNHNY, CDR2 SVGAGI, per germline (reference sequence). This CDR3 is CASSYGGGNQPQHF. The CDR3 region has the DNA TGTGCCAGCAGTTACGGGGGCGGCAATCAGCCCCAGCATTTT.